A selection of T cell receptor beta chains follows, all from one sample in a study of Graves' ophthalmopathy and Graves' hyperthyroidism. TCRdb re-derived calls from the multiplex PCR reads in MiXCR, one entry per CDR3 protein. The table shows hundreds of thousands of distinct CDR3 sequences, with 20% to 25% occurring only once. Material for sequencing was peripheral blood. These TCRs come from a woman between 18 and 30 years old with stable Graves' hyperthyroidism. Some clones in this sample may be carry-over from other donors' samples. The CDR3 runs from the conserved cysteine through the conserved F or W. The D gene is left open where the match is weak. The size of a clone is reported for some rows only, either as once, few or many, or as a class for expanded clones.

clone_size	v_call	j_call	d_call	cdr3_nt	cdr3_aa
few	TRBV20-1	TRBJ2-7	-	TGCAGTGCTAGAGCGGCCAGGGGTATCCACGAGCAGTACTTC	CSARAARGIHEQYF
many	TRBV6-1	TRBJ1-1	-	TGTGCCAACAGGATCAGCATTAACGCTGAAGCTTTCTTT	CANRISINAEAFF
many	TRBV12-3/TRBV12-4	TRBJ1-2	TRBD1	TGTGCCAGCAGCACCGGGACAGGGGAAGGCTACACCTTC	CASSTGTGEGYTF
-	TRBV30	TRBJ1-1	TRBD1	TGTGCCTGGAAACCGGGACAGGGGACTCTGAACACTGAAGCTTTCTTT	CAWKPGQGTLNTEAFF
few	TRBV7-8	TRBJ1-2	-	TGTGCCAGCAGCTTACAGGGGTTAGCTAACTATGGCTACACCTTC	CASSLQGLANYGYTF
-	TRBV12-5	TRBJ1-1	-	TGTGCTAGTGGTCGAAACACTGAAGCTTTCTTT	CASGRNTEAFF
many	TRBV7-8	TRBJ1-2	-	TGTGCCAGCAGCTTAGCTGCAGGGTTTCGTTATGGCTACACCTTC	CASSLAAGFRYGYTF
-	TRBV27	TRBJ1-6	TRBD1	TGTGCCAGCAAAACCGGGACAGGGTACTCACCCCTCCACTTT	CASKTGTGYSPLHF
few	TRBV18	TRBJ1-1	-	TGTGCCAGCTCACCTGCGGCGAACACTGAAGCTTTCTTT	CASSPAANTEAFF
many	TRBV12-3/TRBV12-4	TRBJ2-2	TRBD2	TGTGCCAGCAGTTTGACTAGCGGGAGTAGAGGGGAGCTGTTTTTT	CASSLTSGSRGELFF
-	TRBV18	TRBJ1-1	TRBD1	TGTGCCAGCTCACCATGGGACAGACTGGCTGAAGCTTTCTTT	CASSPWDRLAEAFF
many	TRBV5-1	TRBJ2-7	TRBD1	TGCGCCAGCAGCTTGAGCTCAGGGGGCAAATACGAGCAGTACTTC	CASSLSSGGKYEQYF
many	TRBV6-5	TRBJ1-3	-	TGTGCCAGCAGTTCCGACGCAGACACCATATATTTT	CASSSDADTIYF
-	TRBV9	TRBJ1-6	-	TGTGCCAGCAGCGTAGAAAATAATTCACCCCTCCACTTT	CASSVENNSPLHF
many	TRBV28	TRBJ2-5	TRBD1	TGTGCCAGCAGTACCTCGACAGGGGTTGAGACCCAGTACTTC	CASSTSTGVETQYF
-	TRBV5-1	TRBJ1-1	TRBD1	TGCGCCAGCAGCACCGGACAGGGGGCGAGCACTGAAGCTTTCTTT	CASSTGQGASTEAFF
-	TRBV27	TRBJ2-2	TRBD2	TGTGCCAGCAGCCCTAGCGGGGGGGTTATTAGCGGGGAGCTGTTTTTT	CASSPSGGVISGELFF
-	TRBV19	TRBJ2-7	TRBD2	TGTGCCAGACATAGCGGGCCCACCGATGAGCAGTACTTC	CARHSGPTDEQYF
few	TRBV30	TRBJ1-1	-	TGTGCCTGGAGTGATATATCGACACTGAACACTGAAGCTTTCTTT	CAWSDISTLNTEAFF
few	TRBV3-1	TRBJ1-6	TRBD1	TGTGCCAGCAGCCCAGGGCGAGGAAGGACAGGGTCTGCTAATTCACCCCTCCACTTT	CASSPGRGRTGSANSPLHF
many	TRBV6-1	TRBJ2-5	-	TGTGCCAGCAGTGAAGGTCGGCCCAAAGAGACCCAGTACTTC	CASSEGRPKETQYF
once	TRBV20-1	TRBJ1-1	TRBD1	TGCAGTCTCTACAGGGGGCCTGGGACTGAAGCTTTCTTT	CSLYRGPGTEAFF
-	TRBV5-1	TRBJ1-1	-	TGCGCCAGCAGCTTGGGGCGGGGCGAGGGCACTGAAGCTTTCTTT	CASSLGRGEGTEAFF
-	TRBV4-2	TRBJ1-1	-	TGTGCCAGCAGCCAACCCGGGGCAGTAGAAGCTTTCTTT	CASSQPGAVEAFF
-	TRBV6-1	TRBJ1-5	-	TGTGCCAGCAGTGAAGGGTCCGGAATAGGCAATCAGCCCCAGCATTTT	CASSEGSGIGNQPQHF
many	TRBV12-3/TRBV12-4	TRBJ1-6	-	TGTGCCAGCAGTTTTGGGGCTGGGGTTATTTCACCCCTCCACTTT	CASSFGAGVISPLHF
many	TRBV29-1	TRBJ1-3	TRBD1	TGCAGCGCTGTAACAGGGGTGGGAAACACCATATATTTT	CSAVTGVGNTIYF
few	TRBV30	TRBJ2-5	-	TGTGCCTGGAGGCGAGGAAGGAGGGCCGGGGAGACCCAGTACTTC	CAWRRGRRAGETQYF
few	TRBV5-5	TRBJ2-5	-	TGTGCCAGCAGCTTTGTCGGCGAGGTATGGGAGACCCAGTACTTC	CASSFVGEVWETQYF
many	TRBV5-5	TRBJ2-2	-	TGTGCCAGCAGCTCAGGAGGCGCCGAGCTGTTTTTT	CASSSGGAELFF
many	TRBV6-2/TRBV6-3	TRBJ1-2	-	TGTGCCAGCAGTTACGAGCCACCCATTGGCTACACCTTC	CASSYEPPIGYTF
many	TRBV5-6	TRBJ1-3	TRBD1	TGTGCCAGCAGCCCCCGGGACAGGGGGCTTGGAAACACCATATATTTT	CASSPRDRGLGNTIYF
many	TRBV6-5	TRBJ1-6	-	TGTGCCAGCAGTTCGTTGGACCCAATGGAGGGCTCCTATAATTCACCCCTCCACTTT	CASSSLDPMEGSYNSPLHF
many	TRBV9	TRBJ1-1	-	TGTGCCAGCAGCGTATATGGAGAGAACACTGAAGCTTTCTTT	CASSVYGENTEAFF
many	TRBV27	TRBJ2-2	-	TGTGCCAGCAGTTTATTGGGGTACACCGGGGAGCTGTTTTTT	CASSLLGYTGELFF
many	TRBV20-1	TRBJ2-7	-	TGCAGTGCCCTCCCCCCTGGCCAGGGAGAGCAGTACTTC	CSALPPGQGEQYF
many	TRBV27	TRBJ2-5	TRBD2	TGTGCCAGCAGTCAACTAGCGGGAGGGGAAGAGACCCAGTACTTC	CASSQLAGGEETQYF
-	TRBV28	TRBJ1-5	TRBD1	TGTGCCAGCAGACACCAGGGGGAGAATAGCAATCAGCCCCAGCATTTT	CASRHQGENSNQPQHF
-	TRBV29-1	TRBJ2-5	TRBD2	TGCAGCGTTGAAGATCTTCATATGACTAGCGGGATGGATGAGACCCAGTACTTC	CSVEDLHMTSGMDETQYF
-	TRBV12-3/TRBV12-4	TRBJ1-2	-	TGTGCCAGCAGTTTAGAGGGGTCCAATGGCTACACCTTC	CASSLEGSNGYTF
many	TRBV6-5	TRBJ2-5	TRBD2	TGTGCCAGCAGTTCCCCCCCCGAGCGGGGAGAAGAGACCCAGTACTTC	CASSSPPERGEETQYF
many	TRBV27	TRBJ1-1	-	TGTGCCAGCAGTTTTAGTTCGGAGAACACTGAAGCTTTCTTT	CASSFSSENTEAFF
-	TRBV11-2	TRBJ2-7	-	TGTGCCAGCAGCCATGACGGACAGCTTCGTCGTGGTTACGAGCAGTACTTC	CASSHDGQLRRGYEQYF
many	TRBV6-1	TRBJ1-1	-	TGTGCCAGCAGTGAGGGAGAGGACATCGAAGCTTTCTTT	CASSEGEDIEAFF
many	TRBV5-5	TRBJ1-1	-	TGTGCCAGCAGCTATGACCCGAACACTGAAGCTTTCTTT	CASSYDPNTEAFF
many	TRBV27	TRBJ1-6	-	TGTGCCAGCAGTACTTATAATTCACCCCTCCACTTT	CASSTYNSPLHF
many	TRBV29-1	TRBJ1-1	-	TGCAGCGTTGACCGGGATCCCGGGGGGACTGAAGCTTTCTTT	CSVDRDPGGTEAFF
many	TRBV5-6	TRBJ2-6	TRBD1	TGTGCCAGCAGCTTGAAAACAGGGGGTGGTCGGGCTGGGGCCAACGTCCTGACTTTC	CASSLKTGGGRAGANVLTF
many	TRBV24-1	TRBJ1-2	-	TGTGCCACCAGTGATTTGAAAGGCTATGGCTACACCTTC	CATSDLKGYGYTF
many	TRBV6-1	TRBJ1-6	TRBD1	TGTGCCAGCAGTGAATTGGCAGGGGGATTCTATAATTCACCCCTCCACTTT	CASSELAGGFYNSPLHF
many	TRBV2	TRBJ1-1	-	TGTGCCACTTTAAGGTCTAGATCCGGCACTGAAGCTTTCTTT	CATLRSRSGTEAFF
-	TRBV7-9	TRBJ2-7	-	TGTGCCAGCAGCCCGAGCGGTCCGGGCGAGCAGTACTTC	CASSPSGPGEQYF
-	TRBV19	TRBJ1-1	-	TGTGCCAGTACAGGGATGGCCACTGAAGCTTTCTTT	CASTGMATEAFF
-	TRBV18	TRBJ1-6	TRBD1	TGTGCCAGCTCACCTCAGACAGGGTGGAGTTCACCCCTCCACTTT	CASSPQTGWSSPLHF
many	TRBV6-5	TRBJ1-1	TRBD1	TGTGCCAGCAGTTACACCCGATATCTACAGGGGGAGGATCGAGCTTTCTTT	CASSYTRYLQGEDRAFF
-	TRBV27	TRBJ1-2	-	TGTGCCAGCAGGGGGTGGGGGGACGGGAACTATGGCTACACCTTC	CASRGWGDGNYGYTF
few	TRBV6-5	TRBJ2-7	-	TGTGCCAGCAGTTACCTCCAGGACTCCTACGAGCAGTACTTC	CASSYLQDSYEQYF
-	TRBV15	TRBJ2-7	-	TGTGCCACCAGCAGACAAAGACAGAAAACCTACGAGCAGTACTTC	CATSRQRQKTYEQYF
many	TRBV6-2/TRBV6-3	TRBJ1-2	-	TGTGCCAGCAGATCAACAGGCCGAGCTAACTATGGCTACACCTTC	CASRSTGRANYGYTF
many	TRBV28	TRBJ2-4	TRBD2	TGTGCCAGCAGTTTGACTAGCGTAACCAAAAACATTCAGTACTTC	CASSLTSVTKNIQYF